Described below is a single T cell receptor (beta chain) sequence and its context. Profiling relied on immunoSEQ multiplex PCR, and the TCRdb table lists in-frame clones only, not all of them. The sample has 300,000 or so clones, 74% seen once. This sample is part of a study of shared clonotypes between healthy human individuals. Between the trimmed V and J ends, which lost 8 bases and 4 bases, there was a span of 15 bases. There are 14 residues in the CDR3. Germline CDR1 LNHDA, CDR2 SQIVND (reference sequence). The sequencing input was memory CD4+ T cells sorted from blood. The subset is: CD45RA-negative fraction. V gene TRBV19 combines with J gene TRBJ1-3, with D perhaps matching TRBD1 (5 bases). This TCR derives from a man aged 25-45 years in good health. CDR3 in amino acids: CASSQGLGGNTIYF. The DNA for the CDR3 is TGTGCCAGTTCGCAGGGCCTCGGGGGAAACACCATATATTTT.